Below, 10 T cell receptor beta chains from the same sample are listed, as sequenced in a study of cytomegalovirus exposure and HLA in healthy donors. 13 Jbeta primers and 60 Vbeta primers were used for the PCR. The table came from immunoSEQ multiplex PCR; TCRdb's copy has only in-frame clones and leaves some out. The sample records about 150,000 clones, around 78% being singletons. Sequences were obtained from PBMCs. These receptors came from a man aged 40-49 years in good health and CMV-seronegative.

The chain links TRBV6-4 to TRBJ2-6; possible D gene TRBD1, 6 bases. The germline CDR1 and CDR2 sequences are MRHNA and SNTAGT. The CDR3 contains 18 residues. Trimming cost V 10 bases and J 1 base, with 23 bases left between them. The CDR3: CATTPPGQLFSGANVLTF. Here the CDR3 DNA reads TGTGCCACTACTCCTCCGGGACAACTCTTTTCTGGGGCCAACGTCCTGACTTTC.

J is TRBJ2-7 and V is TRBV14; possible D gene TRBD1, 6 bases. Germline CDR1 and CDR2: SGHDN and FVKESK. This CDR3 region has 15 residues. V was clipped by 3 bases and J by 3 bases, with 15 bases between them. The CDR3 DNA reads TGTGCCAGCAGCCAGTTACAGGGCTGGGACTACGAGCAGTACTTC. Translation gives CASSQLQGWDYEQYF. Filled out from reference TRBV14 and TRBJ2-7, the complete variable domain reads EAGVTQFPSHSVIEKGQTVTLRCDPISGHDNLYWYRRVMGKEIKFLLHFVKESKQDESGMPNNRFLAERTGGTYSTLKVQPAELEDSGVYFCASSQLQGWDYEQYFGPGTRLTVT.

CDR3 sequence (DNA): TGTGCCAGCAGCTTAGCGAGGGCAGGGGGCTTGAACACTGAAGCTTTCTTT. It encodes CASSLARAGGLNTEAFF. This sequence joins TRBV7-9 and TRBJ1-1; 8 bases agree with TRBD1. Germline lookup yields CDR1 SEHNR and CDR2 FQNEAQ (reference sequence). This CDR3 is 17 amino acids long. V was pared by 0 bases and J by 0 bases, with 6 bases of the junction left unmatched.

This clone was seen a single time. The CDR3 is CASSLIGQSYSPLHF. In nucleotides, the CDR3 is TGTGCCAGCAGCTTAATAGGACAGTCTTATTCACCCCTCCACTTT. The V gene is TRBV7-3, the J gene TRBJ1-6, with D maybe TRBD1 (6 bases). V lost 1 base to trimming and J lost 8 bases, with 12 bases between them. CDR1 and CDR2 (germline): SGHTA, FQGTGA. CDR3 length equals 15 residues.

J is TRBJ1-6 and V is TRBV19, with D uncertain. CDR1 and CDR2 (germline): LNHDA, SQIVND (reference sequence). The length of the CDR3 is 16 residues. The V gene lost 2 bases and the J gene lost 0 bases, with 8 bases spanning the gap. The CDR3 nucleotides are TGTGCCAGTAGTATAAGACGGAGCTCCTATAATTCACCCCTCCACTTT. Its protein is CASSIRRSSYNSPLHF.

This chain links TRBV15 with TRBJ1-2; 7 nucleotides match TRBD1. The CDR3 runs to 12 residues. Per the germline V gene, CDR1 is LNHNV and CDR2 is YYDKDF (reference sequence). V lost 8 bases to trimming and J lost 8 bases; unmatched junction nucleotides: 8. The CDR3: CATLGGPEGYTF. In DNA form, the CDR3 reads TGTGCCACCCTAGGGGGCCCGGAGGGCTACACCTTC.

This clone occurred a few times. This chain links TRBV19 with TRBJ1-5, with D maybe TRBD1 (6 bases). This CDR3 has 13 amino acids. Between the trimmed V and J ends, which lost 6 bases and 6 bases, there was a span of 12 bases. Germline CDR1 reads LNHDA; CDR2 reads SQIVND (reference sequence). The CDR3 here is CASRSQGLQPQHF. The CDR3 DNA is TGTGCCAGTAGATCGCAGGGGCTTCAGCCCCAGCATTTT. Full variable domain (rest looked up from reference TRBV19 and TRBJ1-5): DGGITQSPKYLFRKEGQNVTLSCEQNLNHDAMYWYRQDPGQGLRLIYYSQIVNDFQKGDIAEGYSVSREKKESFPLTVTSAQKNPTAFYLCASRSQGLQPQHFGDGTRLSIL.

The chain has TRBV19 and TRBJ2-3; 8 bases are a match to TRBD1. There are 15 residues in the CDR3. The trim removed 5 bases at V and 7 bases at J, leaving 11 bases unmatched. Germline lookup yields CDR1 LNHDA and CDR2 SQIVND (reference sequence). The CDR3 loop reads CASSSFRQGRHTQYF. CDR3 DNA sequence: TGTGCCAGTAGTTCATTTCGACAGGGGAGACATACGCAGTATTTT. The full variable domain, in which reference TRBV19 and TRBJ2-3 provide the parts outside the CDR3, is DGGITQSPKYLFRKEGQNVTLSCEQNLNHDAMYWYRQDPGQGLRLIYYSQIVNDFQKGDIAEGYSVSREKKESFPLTVTSAQKNPTAFYLCASSSFRQGRHTQYFGPGTRLTVL.

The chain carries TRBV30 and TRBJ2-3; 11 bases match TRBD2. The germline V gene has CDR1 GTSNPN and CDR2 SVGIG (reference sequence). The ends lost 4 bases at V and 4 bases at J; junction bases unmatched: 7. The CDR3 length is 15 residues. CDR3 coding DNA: TGTGCCTGGACACATTTAGCGGGAGGGGCAGATACGCAGTATTTT. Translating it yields CAWTHLAGGADTQYF.

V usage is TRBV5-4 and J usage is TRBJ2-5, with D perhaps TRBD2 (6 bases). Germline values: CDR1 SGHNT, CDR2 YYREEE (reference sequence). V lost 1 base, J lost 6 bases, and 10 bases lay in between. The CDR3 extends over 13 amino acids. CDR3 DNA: TGTGCCAGCAGCTTGACTGGGACTCAGACCCAGTACTTC. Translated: CASSLTGTQTQYF.